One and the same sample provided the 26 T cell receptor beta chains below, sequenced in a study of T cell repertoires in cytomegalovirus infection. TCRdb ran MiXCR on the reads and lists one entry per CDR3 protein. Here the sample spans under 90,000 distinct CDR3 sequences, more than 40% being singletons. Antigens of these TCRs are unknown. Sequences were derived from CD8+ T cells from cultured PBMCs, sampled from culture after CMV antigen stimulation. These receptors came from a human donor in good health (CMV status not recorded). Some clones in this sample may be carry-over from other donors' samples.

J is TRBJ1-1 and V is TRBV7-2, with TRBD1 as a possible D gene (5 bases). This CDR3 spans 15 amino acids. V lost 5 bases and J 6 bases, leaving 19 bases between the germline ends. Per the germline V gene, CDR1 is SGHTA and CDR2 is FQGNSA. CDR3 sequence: CASSPPGRFSAEAFF. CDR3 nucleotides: TGTGCCAGCAGCCCGCCGGGACGCTTTAGCGCTGAAGCTTTCTTT.

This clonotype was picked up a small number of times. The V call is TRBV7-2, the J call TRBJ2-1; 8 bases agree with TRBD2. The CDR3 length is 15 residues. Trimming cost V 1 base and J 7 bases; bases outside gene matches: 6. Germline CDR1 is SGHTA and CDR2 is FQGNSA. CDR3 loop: CASSLGGRLANEQFF. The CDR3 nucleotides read TGTGCCAGCAGCTTAGGGGGACGACTAGCGAATGAGCAGTTCTTC. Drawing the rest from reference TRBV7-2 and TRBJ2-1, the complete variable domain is GAGVSQSPSNKVTEKGKDVELRCDPISGHTALYWYRQSLGQGLEFLIYFQGNSAPDKSGLPSDRFSAERTGGSVSTLTIQRTQQEDSAVYLCASSLGGRLANEQFFGPGTRLTVL.

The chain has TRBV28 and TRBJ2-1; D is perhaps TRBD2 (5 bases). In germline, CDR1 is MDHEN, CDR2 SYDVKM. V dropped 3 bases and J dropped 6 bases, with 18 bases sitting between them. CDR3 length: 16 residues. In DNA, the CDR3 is TGTGCCAGCAGTTTCAGCCTCAATAAGAGGGCCAATGAGCAGTTCTTC. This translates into CASSFSLNKRANEQFF.

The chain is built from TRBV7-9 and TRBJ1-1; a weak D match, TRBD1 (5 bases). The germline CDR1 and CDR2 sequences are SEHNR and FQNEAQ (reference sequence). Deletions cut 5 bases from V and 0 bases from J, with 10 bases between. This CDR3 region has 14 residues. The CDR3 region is CASSPRVLNTEAFF. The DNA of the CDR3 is TGTGCCAGCAGCCCCAGGGTACTGAACACTGAAGCTTTCTTT.

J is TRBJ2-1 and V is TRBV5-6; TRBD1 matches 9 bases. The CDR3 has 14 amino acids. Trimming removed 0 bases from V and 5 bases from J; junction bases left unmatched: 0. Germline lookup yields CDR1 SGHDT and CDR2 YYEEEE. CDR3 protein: CASSLGTGDNEQFF. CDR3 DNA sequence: TGTGCCAGCAGCTTGGGGACAGGGGACAATGAGCAGTTCTTC. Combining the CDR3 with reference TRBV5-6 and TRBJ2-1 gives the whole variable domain DAGVTQSPTHLIKTRGQQVTLRCSPKSGHDTVSWYQQALGQGPQFIFQYYEEEERQRGNFPDRFSGHQFPNYSSELNVNALLLGDSALYLCASSLGTGDNEQFFGPGTRLTVL.

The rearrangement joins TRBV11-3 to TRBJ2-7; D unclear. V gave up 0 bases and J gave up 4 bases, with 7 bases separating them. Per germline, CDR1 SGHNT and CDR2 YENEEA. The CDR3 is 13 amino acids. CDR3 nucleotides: TGTGCCAGCAGCTTAGATTCCCGGTACGAGCAGTACTTC. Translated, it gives CASSLDSRYEQYF.

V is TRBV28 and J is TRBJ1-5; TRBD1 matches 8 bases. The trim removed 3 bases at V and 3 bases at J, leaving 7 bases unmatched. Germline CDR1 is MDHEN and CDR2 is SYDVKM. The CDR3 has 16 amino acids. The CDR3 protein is CASSLLKTGDNQPQHF. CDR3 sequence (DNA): TGTGCCAGCAGTTTGCTAAAGACAGGGGACAATCAGCCCCAGCATTTT.

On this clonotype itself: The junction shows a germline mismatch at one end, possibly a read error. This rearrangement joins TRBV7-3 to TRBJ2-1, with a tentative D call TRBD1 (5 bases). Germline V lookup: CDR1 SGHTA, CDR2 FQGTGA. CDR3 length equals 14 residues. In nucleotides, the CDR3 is TGTGCCGGCAGCTTATCGAGACAGCACAATGAGCAGTTCTTC. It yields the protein CAGSLSRQHNEQFF.

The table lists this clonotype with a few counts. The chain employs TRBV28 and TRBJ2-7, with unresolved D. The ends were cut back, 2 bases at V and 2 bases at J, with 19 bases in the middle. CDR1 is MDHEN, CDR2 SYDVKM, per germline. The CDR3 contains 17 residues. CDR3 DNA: TGTGCCAGCAGTTTAGCCTGGACGCGCCCACCTCCCTACGAGCAGTACTTC. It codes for CASSLAWTRPPPYEQYF.

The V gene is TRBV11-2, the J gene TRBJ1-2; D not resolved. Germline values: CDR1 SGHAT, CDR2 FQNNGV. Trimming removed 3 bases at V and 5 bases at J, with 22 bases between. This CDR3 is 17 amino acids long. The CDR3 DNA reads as TGTGCCAGCAGCTTCCTACACAACGGGCCAAACTTATATGGCTACACCTTC. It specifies CASSFLHNGPNLYGYTF.

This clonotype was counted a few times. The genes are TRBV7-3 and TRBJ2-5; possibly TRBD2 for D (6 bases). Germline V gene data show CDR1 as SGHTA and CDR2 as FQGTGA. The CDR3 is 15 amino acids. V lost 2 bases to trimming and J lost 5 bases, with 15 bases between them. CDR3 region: CASSLDLRGTETQYF. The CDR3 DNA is TGTGCCAGCAGCTTAGATCTACGGGGGACCGAGACCCAGTACTTC.

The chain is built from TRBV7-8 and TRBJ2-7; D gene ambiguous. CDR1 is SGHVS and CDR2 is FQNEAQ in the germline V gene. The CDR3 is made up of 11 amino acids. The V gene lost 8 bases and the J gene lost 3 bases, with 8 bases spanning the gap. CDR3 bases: TGTGCCAGCGGGTCGGTCTACGAGCAGTACTTC. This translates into CASGSVYEQYF.

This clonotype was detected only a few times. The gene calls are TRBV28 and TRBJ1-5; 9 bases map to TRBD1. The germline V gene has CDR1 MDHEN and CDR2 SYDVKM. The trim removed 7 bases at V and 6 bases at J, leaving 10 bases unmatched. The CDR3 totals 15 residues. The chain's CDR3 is CASNDGTGRSQPQHF. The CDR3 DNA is TGTGCCAGCAATGACGGGACAGGGCGTTCTCAGCCCCAGCATTTT.

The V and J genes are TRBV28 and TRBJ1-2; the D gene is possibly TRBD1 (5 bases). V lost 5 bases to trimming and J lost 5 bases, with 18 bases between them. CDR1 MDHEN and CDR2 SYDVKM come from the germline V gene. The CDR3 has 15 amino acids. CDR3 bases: TGTGCCAGCAGTCGTATGTTGGCAGGGAGATATGGCTACACCTTC. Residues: CASSRMLAGRYGYTF.

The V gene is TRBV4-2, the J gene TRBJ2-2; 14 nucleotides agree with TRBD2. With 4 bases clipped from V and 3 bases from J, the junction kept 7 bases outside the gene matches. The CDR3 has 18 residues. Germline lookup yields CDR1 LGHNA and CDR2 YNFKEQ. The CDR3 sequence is CASSPGLAGVFDTGELFF. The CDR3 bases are TGTGCCAGCAGCCCGGGACTAGCGGGAGTCTTTGACACCGGGGAGCTGTTTTTT.

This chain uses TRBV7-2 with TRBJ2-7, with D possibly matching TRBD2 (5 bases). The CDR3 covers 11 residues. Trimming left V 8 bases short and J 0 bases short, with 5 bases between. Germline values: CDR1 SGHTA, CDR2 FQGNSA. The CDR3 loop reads CASGSSYEQYF. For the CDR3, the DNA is TGTGCCAGCGGGAGCTCCTACGAGCAGTACTTC.

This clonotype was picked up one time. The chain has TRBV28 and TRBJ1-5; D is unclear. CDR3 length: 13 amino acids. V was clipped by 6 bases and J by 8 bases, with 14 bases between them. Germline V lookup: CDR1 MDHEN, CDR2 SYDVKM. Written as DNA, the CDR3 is TGTGCCAGCAGGGGATTTGCCGGAGAGCCCCAGCATTTT. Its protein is CASRGFAGEPQHF.

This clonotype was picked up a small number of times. The CDR3 nucleotides are TGTGCCAGCAGTGAGAGGGACCGGTCGATTGATTCACCCCTCCACTTT. It yields the protein CASSERDRSIDSPLHF. The chain employs TRBV2 and TRBJ1-6; a weak D match, TRBD1 (5 bases). Deletions cut 3 bases from V and 8 bases from J, with 17 bases between. CDR1 is SNHLY and CDR2 is FYNNEI in the germline V gene. The CDR3 has 16 amino acids. The complete variable domain, with remaining parts taken from reference TRBV2 and TRBJ1-6, reads EPEVTQTPSHQVTQMGQEVILRCVPISNHLYFYWYRQILGQKVEFLVSFYNNEISEKSEIFDDQFSVERPDGSNFTLKIRSTKLEDSAMYFCASSERDRSIDSPLHFGNGTRLTVT.

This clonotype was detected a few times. The CDR3 DNA is TGTGCCAGCAGCCGATTAAGTGGACTAGCAGGATCCTACAATGAGCAGTTCTTC. Its translation: CASSRLSGLAGSYNEQFF. This chain uses TRBV7-2 with TRBJ2-1; TRBD2 matches 8 bases. J gave up 1 base and V 5 bases, and 13 bases lay outside the gene matches. Germline loops: CDR1 SGHTA, CDR2 FQGNSA. The length of the CDR3 is 18 residues.

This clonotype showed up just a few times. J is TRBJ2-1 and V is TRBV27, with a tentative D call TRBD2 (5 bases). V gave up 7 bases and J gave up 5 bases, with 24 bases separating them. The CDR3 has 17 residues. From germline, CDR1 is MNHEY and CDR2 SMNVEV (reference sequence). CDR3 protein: CASKSQFGISPDNEQFF. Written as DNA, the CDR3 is TGTGCCAGCAAATCACAATTCGGGATTTCGCCAGACAATGAGCAGTTCTTC.

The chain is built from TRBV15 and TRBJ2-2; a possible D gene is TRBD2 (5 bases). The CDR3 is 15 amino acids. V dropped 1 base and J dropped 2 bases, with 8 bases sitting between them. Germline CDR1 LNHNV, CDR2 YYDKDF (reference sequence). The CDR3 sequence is CATSRVRTNTGELFF. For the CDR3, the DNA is TGTGCCACCAGCAGAGTACGGACTAACACCGGGGAGCTGTTTTTT.

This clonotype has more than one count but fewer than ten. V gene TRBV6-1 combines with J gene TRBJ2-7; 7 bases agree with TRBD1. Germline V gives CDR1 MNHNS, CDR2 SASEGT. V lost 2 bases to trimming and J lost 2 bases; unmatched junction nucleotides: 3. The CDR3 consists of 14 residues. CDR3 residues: CASSEFTGAYEQYF. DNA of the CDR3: TGTGCCAGCAGTGAATTCACAGGGGCCTACGAGCAGTACTTC.

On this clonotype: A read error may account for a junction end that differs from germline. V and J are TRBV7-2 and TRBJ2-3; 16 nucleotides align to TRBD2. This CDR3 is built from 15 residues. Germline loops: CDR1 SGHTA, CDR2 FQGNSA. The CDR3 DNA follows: TGTGCCAGCAGCTCGAGTATACCGGGACTAGCGGGAGGGTCTTTT. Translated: CASSSSIPGLAGGSF.

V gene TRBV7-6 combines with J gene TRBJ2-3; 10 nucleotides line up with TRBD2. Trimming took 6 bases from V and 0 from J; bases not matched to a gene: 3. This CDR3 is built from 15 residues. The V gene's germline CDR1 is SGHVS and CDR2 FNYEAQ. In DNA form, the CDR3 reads TGTGCCAGCAGGGAACTAGCGGGGAGCACAGATACGCAGTATTTT. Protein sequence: CASRELAGSTDTQYF. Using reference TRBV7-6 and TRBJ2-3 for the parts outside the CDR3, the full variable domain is GAGVSQSPRYKVTKRGQDVALRCDPISGHVSLYWYRQALGQGPEFLTYFNYEAQQDKSGLPNDRFSAERPEGSISTLTIQRTEQRDSAMYRCASRELAGSTDTQYFGPGTRLTVL.

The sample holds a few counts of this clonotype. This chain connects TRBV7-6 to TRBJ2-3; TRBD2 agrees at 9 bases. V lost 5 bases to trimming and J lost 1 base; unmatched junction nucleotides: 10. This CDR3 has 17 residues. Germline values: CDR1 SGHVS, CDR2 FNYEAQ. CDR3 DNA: TGTGCCAGCAGCAAAACCTTAGCGGGAGCGGGCACAGATACGCAGTATTTT. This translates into CASSKTLAGAGTDTQYF.

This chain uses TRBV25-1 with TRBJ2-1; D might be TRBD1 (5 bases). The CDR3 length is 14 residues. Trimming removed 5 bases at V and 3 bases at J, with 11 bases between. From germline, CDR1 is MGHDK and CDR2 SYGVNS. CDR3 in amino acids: CASSRQGSYNEQFF. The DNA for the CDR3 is TGTGCCAGCAGTAGGCAGGGAAGCTACAATGAGCAGTTCTTC.